The 30 T cell receptor beta chains given below trace back to one sample, sequenced in a study of tumor-infiltrating lymphocytes in primary liver carcinoma. RNA was extracted from whole blood without cell sorting, alongside germline DNA. With around 450 ng total RNA as template and a constant-region primer, TCR beta cDNA was made. Libraries of TCR beta came from three nested multiplex PCR rounds with slightly modified ARM-PCR. Investigators reported that the first two PCR rounds, at 10 cycles each, used TRBV1-TRBV30 forward primers with a C-beta reverse primer. Each CDR3 protein is one row after TCRdb ran MiXCR on the multiplex PCR reads. The data show 300,000 to 350,000 distinct CDR3 sequences, about two thirds seen once. Specimen: peripheral blood. The receptor source for this set is a man aged 35 to 55 with primary liver carcinoma and hepatitis B virus infection.

In the case of this clonotype: The junction and the germline gene differ at one end; a read error may be behind it. The rearrangement uses TRBV11-2 and TRBJ2-7, with 12 bases aligning to TRBD2. The CDR3 runs to 18 residues. Looked up from germline, CDR1 is SGHAT and CDR2 is FQNNGV. For the CDR3, the DNA is TGTGCCAGCAGCTTGACTAGCGGGAGCGCCATCAGCTCCTACGATCAGTACTTC. Translated, it gives CASSLTSGSAISSYDQYF.

This clonotype is medium-sized by share. The chain combines TRBV11-2 with TRBJ2-1; 10 bases align to TRBD2. Germline V gene sequence: CDR1 SGHAT, CDR2 FQNNGV. The V gene end was trimmed by 1 base and the J gene end by 8 bases; junction bases not matched to a gene: 5. The CDR3 is 15 amino acids. In DNA form, the CDR3 reads TGTGCCAGCAGCTTAGTGATAGCGGGAGGCTATGAGCAGTTCTTC. It encodes CASSLVIAGGYEQFF.

The chain combines TRBV6-1 with TRBJ2-7; D not certain. Trimming took 3 bases from V and 0 from J, leaving 12 bases between them. CDR1 is MNHNS and CDR2 is SASEGT in the germline V gene. The CDR3 extends over 15 amino acids. CDR3 protein: CASSDWETTSYEQYF. The CDR3 bases are TGTGCCAGCAGTGACTGGGAAACAACCTCCTACGAGCAGTACTTC.

Comment on this clonotype: The CDR3 carries no conserved terminal phenylalanine or tryptophan, so it likely arises from a read error. The chain is built from TRBV29-1 and TRBJ2-2; TRBD1 might be the D (7 bases). Germline CDR1 reads SQVTM; CDR2 reads ANQGSEA. This CDR3 has 14 amino acids. The chain's CDR3 is CSVGAGQITRELFL. Written as DNA, the CDR3 is TGCAGCGTGGGGGCGGGACAGATCACCAGGGAGCTGTTTTTG.

Notes on this clonotype: Mismatch with germline at one junction end may stem from a read error. The chain joins TRBV5-1 to TRBJ2-1; tentative D call: TRBD2 (6 bases). CDR3 size: 16 residues. Germline CDR1 and CDR2: SGHRS and YFSETQ. The DNA for the CDR3 is TGTGCCAGCAGCACCTTCACTAGGGACTCCTACAATGAGCAGCTCTTC. Its protein is CASSTFTRDSYNEQLF.

About this clonotype: A much more abundant neighbour one base away suggests this may be a read error. This chain links TRBV12-3 or TRBV12-4 with TRBJ2-7, with D tentatively TRBD1 (6 bases). Trimming stripped 1 base from V and 8 bases from J, with 15 bases between. This CDR3 is 14 amino acids long. In DNA, the CDR3 is TGTGCCAGCAGTTTAGTACGGACAGACAGCCAGCAGTACTTC. As protein: CASSLVRTDSQQYF.

About this clonotype itself: It may be a read error: a sequence one base away is much more abundant. This chain connects TRBV6-1 to TRBJ1-1, with D uncertain. This CDR3 spans 15 amino acids. Germline assignment: CDR1 MNHNS and CDR2 SASEGT. V was shortened by 5 bases and J by 0 bases, with 13 bases between the two germline ends. As DNA, the CDR3 is TGTGCCAGCAGTTTAGGAGACACATTGAACACTGAAGCTTTCTTT. It codes for CASSLGDTLNTEAFF.

The chain couples TRBV30 to TRBJ2-2; D is possibly TRBD2 (6 bases). Deletions cut 1 base from V and 6 bases from J, with 12 bases between. The V gene's germline CDR1 is GTSNPN and CDR2 SVGIG (reference sequence). The CDR3 is 14 residues long. CDR3 region: CAWSDGSPAGELFF. CDR3 in DNA: TGTGCCTGGAGTGACGGGAGTCCGGCCGGGGAGCTGTTTTTT. The full variable domain, completed using reference TRBV30 and TRBJ2-2, is SQTIHQWPATLVQPVGSPLSLECTVEGTSNPNLYWYRQAAGRGLQLLFYSVGIGQISSEVPQNLSASRPQDRQFILSSKKLLLSDSGFYLCAWSDGSPAGELFFGEGSRLTVL.

About this clonotype itself: A much larger clone differs from this one at a single base, so this may be a read error. CDR3 in DNA: TGTGCCAGCAGCCTAGAGACAGGGATTAATTCACCCCTCCAGTTT. This gives the protein CASSLETGINSPLQF. The chain couples TRBV5-8 to TRBJ1-6, with 7 bases matching TRBD1. The CDR3 consists of 15 residues. Germline CDR1 and CDR2: SGHTS and YDEGEE.

A note on this clonotype: A much larger clone differs from this one at a single base, so this may be a read error. This chain connects TRBV5-6 to TRBJ1-4, with D possibly matching TRBD1 (5 bases). The CDR3 runs to 15 residues. In germline, CDR1 is SGHDT, CDR2 YYEEEE. CDR3 in DNA: TGTACCAGCAGCTTGTTAGGGGAAACTAATGAAAAACTGTTTTTT. Encoded protein: CTSSLLGETNEKLFF.

This clonotype was counted at least ten times. A read error may produce the germline difference seen at one junction end. This rearrangement joins TRBV12-3 or TRBV12-4 to TRBJ2-1; D perhaps matches TRBD1 (5 bases). CDR3 length equals 11 residues. The CDR3 bases are TGTGCCAGCAGCCAGGGCCACCAGATGGGCTTC. This encodes CASSQGHQMGF.

V and J are TRBV24-1 and TRBJ2-2, with 10 bases lining up with TRBD2. V lost 1 base to trimming and J lost 7 bases; unmatched junction nucleotides: 8. The CDR3 runs to 17 residues. The V gene's germline CDR1 is KGHDR and CDR2 SFDVKD. The CDR3 nucleotides read TGTGCCACCAGTGATTTCACTAGCGGGATTATTAGCGGGGAGCTGTTTTTT. This translates into CATSDFTSGIISGELFF.

This chain uses TRBV28 with TRBJ2-3; D is possibly TRBD1 (5 bases). Germline CDR1 and CDR2: MDHEN and SYDVKM. The CDR3 contains 19 residues. V lost 4 bases, J lost 2 bases, and 25 bases lay in between. The CDR3 loop reads CASSSTSRQSKGHTDTQYF. CDR3 DNA: TGTGCCAGCAGTTCCACATCCCGACAGTCAAAGGGTCACACAGATACGCAGTATTTT.

To note about this clonotype: This CDR3 fails to terminate in the conserved phenylalanine or tryptophan, so it likely reflects a read error. Because the CDR3's place on the DNA is in doubt, the DNA is left out and the CDR3 is given as listed by TCRdb. The V call is TRBV19, the J call TRBJ1-1; the D segment call TRBD1 is taken from the table without a DNA check. In germline, CDR1 is LNHDA, CDR2 SQIVND (reference sequence). The CDR3 has 10 residues if both end residues are counted. The CDR3 sequence is CASSLGQGAR.

This clonotype was seen a handful of times. The chain employs TRBV6-5 and TRBJ2-3; TRBD2 matches at 7 bases. The junction had 15 bases not matched to a gene; V was cut back by 10 bases and J by 2 bases. This CDR3 contains 16 residues. CDR1 is MNHEY and CDR2 is SVGAGI in the germline V gene. The CDR3 is CATTPRPSGITDTQYF. The CDR3 coding sequence is TGTGCCACCACCCCCCGCCCTAGCGGCATCACAGATACGCAGTATTTT.

This clonotype was picked up many times. This chain links TRBV10-1 with TRBJ2-7; D unresolved. In germline, CDR1 is WNHNN, CDR2 SYGVQD (reference sequence). The CDR3 runs to 17 residues. V was pared by 6 bases and J by 0 bases, with 21 bases between. The CDR3 DNA is TGCGCCAGCAGAGTCCAACTAACCGGGCTCGCCTCCTACGAGCAGTACTTC. This encodes CASRVQLTGLASYEQYF.

This chain joins TRBV11-2 and TRBJ1-2; unclear D gene. The CDR3 consists of 15 residues. From germline, CDR1 is SGHAT and CDR2 FQNNGV. CDR3 DNA sequence: TGTGAGAGCAGCTTAGTCGAGCGGCAGATTACCGGCTACACCTTC. Amino acid sequence: CESSLVERQITGYTF.

Of note for this clonotype: The germline gene is not matched at one end of the junction; a read error may be the cause. This sequence joins TRBV11-2 and TRBJ1-6, with D possibly TRBD1 on 5 matching bases. Germline V gene data show CDR1 as SGHAT and CDR2 as FQNNGV. CDR3 length: 16 residues. CDR3 sequence reads: CASRQASGFGLSPLHF. The DNA of the CDR3 is TGTGCAAGCAGGCAGGCGTCAGGGTTTGGGCTTTCACCCCTCCACTTT.

As regards this clonotype: Germline is not matched at one junction end, which may reflect a read error. The chain joins TRBV4-1 to TRBJ2-6; 8 bases map to TRBD2. The germline CDR1 and CDR2 sequences are MGHRA and YSYEKL. The CDR3 spans 17 residues. In DNA, the CDR3 is TGCGCCAGCGCCCGGGAGGGGTTGATCTCTGGGGCCAGCGTCCTGACTTTC. It translates to CASAREGLISGASVLTF.

This clonotype was recorded at least ten times. V gene TRBV10-3 combines with J gene TRBJ1-4; TRBD1 matches 7 bases. Germline trimming cut 8 bases from V and 6 bases from J; bases unmatched to any gene: 12. Germline V gene data show CDR1 as ENHRY and CDR2 as SYGVKD. The CDR3 has 15 residues. CDR3 DNA: TGTGCCATCGGCAACCTCCGGGACAGTGATGAAAAACTGTTTTTT. It encodes CAIGNLRDSDEKLFF.

In DNA, the CDR3 is TGCGCCAGCAGCCTCAGTCAGGACAGACGCTATGGCTACACCTTC. As protein: CASSLSQDRRYGYTF. The chain is built from TRBV4-1 and TRBJ1-2; tentative D call: TRBD1 (6 bases). Germline-derived CDR1 and CDR2 are MGHRA and YSYEKL. This CDR3 spans 15 amino acids. V dropped 4 bases and J dropped 4 bases, with 16 bases sitting between them.

This clonotype was counted a single time. A much more abundant neighbour one base away suggests this may be a read error. V usage is TRBV28 and J usage is TRBJ2-5, with 8 positions matching TRBD2. Per germline, CDR1 MDHEN and CDR2 SYDVKM. V trimming: 7 bases; J trimming: 7 bases; junction bases outside the gene matches: 17. The CDR3 sequence is 16 residues long. CDR3 DNA: TGTGCCAGCACGGAAGCAGGAGCGGGAGCCCCGGGGACCCAGTACTTC. Translated, it gives CASTEAGAGAPGTQYF.

This clonotype was seen a few times. Being one base from a much bigger clone, this may be a read error. The CDR3 does not close with the conserved phenylalanine or tryptophan, likely indicating a read error. The CDR3: CASSQAPGASAVNEQFI. CDR3 sequence (DNA): TGTGCCAGCAGCCAAGCCCCCGGGGCTAGCGCCGTAAATGAGCAGTTCATC. V and J are TRBV14 and TRBJ2-1; D might be TRBD2 (6 bases). Trimming removed 1 base at V and 7 bases at J, with 20 bases between. This CDR3 contains 17 residues. In germline, CDR1 is SGHDN, CDR2 FVKESK.

As to this clonotype: This sequence may be a read error, since a much larger clone differs from it by one base. This chain links TRBV6-6 with TRBJ2-7; D assignment may be TRBD1 or TRBD2 (5 bases each). Germline V gene lookup returns CDR1 MNHNY and CDR2 SVGAGI (reference sequence). This CDR3 is built from 13 residues. V was cut by 7 bases and J by 3 bases, with 13 bases left in between. This CDR3 is CASTGAALYEQYF. The CDR3 nucleotides are TGTGCCAGCACCGGGGCAGCACTCTACGAGCAGTACTTC.

This chain connects TRBV12-3 or TRBV12-4 to TRBJ2-1; 10 nucleotides line up with TRBD2. The CDR3 covers 16 residues. V dropped 9 bases and J dropped 3; count of bases not matched to a gene: 11. The CDR3 coding sequence is TGTGCCAGTTGTTTAGGTCTAGCGGGAGTCTACAATGAGCAGTTCTTC. Its translation is CASCLGLAGVYNEQFF.

This clonotype was detected once. This may arise from a read error, as a much more abundant clone is one base away. Written as DNA, the CDR3 is TGCGCCAGCAGCCACCTAGAGGGGCGAGGTGGCTACACCTTC. Translation gives CASSHLEGRGGYTF. The genes are TRBV4-1 and TRBJ1-2; D possibly corresponds to TRBD1 (5 bases). There are 14 residues in the CDR3. The germline V and J ends were trimmed by 3 bases and 7 bases, with 15 bases remaining between them. Per the germline V gene, CDR1 is MGHRA and CDR2 is YSYEKL.

As concerns this clonotype: A junction end diverges from the germline sequence, so it may reflect a read error. This sequence joins TRBV11-2 and TRBJ2-7, with D perhaps TRBD1 or TRBD2 (5 bases each). The CDR3 runs 15 residues. Germline V gene lookup returns CDR1 SGHAT and CDR2 FQNNGV. The CDR3 spells CASCLAPRGNYEQYF. The CDR3 DNA follows: TGTGCCAGCTGCTTAGCTCCCCGGGGCAACTACGAGCAGTACTTC.

As to this clonotype: This may be a read error, as it is one base from a much larger clone. This chain links TRBV12-3 or TRBV12-4 with TRBJ2-3, with 9 bases fitting TRBD1. V lost 3 bases, J lost 6 bases, and 10 bases stayed unmatched. This CDR3 has 16 residues. CDR3 protein: CASSLGPGTGKDTQYF. The CDR3 DNA sequence: TGTGCCAGCAGTTTGGGGCCCGGGACAGGGAAGGATACGCAGTATTTT.

Remarks on this clonotype: A much larger clone lies a single base off, so this may be a read error. The rearrangement uses TRBV4-2 and TRBJ2-1; possible D gene TRBD2, 6 bases. This CDR3 has 19 amino acids. V lost 1 base to trimming and J lost 6 bases, with 25 bases between them. Germline V lookup: CDR1 LGHNA, CDR2 YNFKEQ. The CDR3 DNA reads as TGTGCCAGCAGCCAAGGTCCGGGTGGGGCTAGCGAGGACCCCAATGAGCAGTTCTTC. Translation: CASSQGPGGASEDPNEQFF.

Points on this clonotype: An end of the junction does not agree with germline; a read error may underlie this. J is TRBJ2-5 and V is TRBV11-2, with 9 bases fitting TRBD2. Germline V CDR1 and CDR2: SGHAT, FQNNGV. The CDR3 loop spans 14 amino acids. The chain's CDR3 is CASSQGSAGGTKYF. Written as DNA, the CDR3 is TGTGCCAGTAGCCAGGGATCCGCGGGGGGGACCAAGTACTTC. Full variable domain (rest looked up from reference TRBV11-2 and TRBJ2-5): EAGVAQSPRYKIIEKRQSVAFWCNPISGHATLYWYQQILGQGPKLLIQFQNNGVVDDSQLPKDRFSAERLKGVDSTLKIQPAKLEDSAVYLCASSQGSAGGTKYFGPGTRLLVL.